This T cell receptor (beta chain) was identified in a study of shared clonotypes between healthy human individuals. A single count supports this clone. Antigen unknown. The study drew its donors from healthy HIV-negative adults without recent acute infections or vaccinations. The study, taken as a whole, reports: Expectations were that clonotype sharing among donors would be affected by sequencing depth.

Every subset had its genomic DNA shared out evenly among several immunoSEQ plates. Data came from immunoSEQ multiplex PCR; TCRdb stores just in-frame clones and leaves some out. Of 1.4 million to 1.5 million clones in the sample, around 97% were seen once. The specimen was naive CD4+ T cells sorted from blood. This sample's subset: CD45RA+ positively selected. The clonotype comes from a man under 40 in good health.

The CDR3: CASSLTGGVGKLFF. The CDR3 DNA reads TGTGCCAGCAGCCTCACAGGGGGCGTCGGAAAACTGTTTTTT. V and J are TRBV6-5 and TRBJ1-4, with 9 bases matching TRBD1. The germline gives CDR1 MNHEY, CDR2 SVGAGI. Trimming took 6 bases from V and 10 from J; bases not matched to a gene: 9. The CDR3 extends over 14 amino acids.